The 31 T cell receptor beta chains below all came from one sample that was sequenced in a study of TIL therapy for anti-PD-1-resistant metastatic lung cancer. The immunoSEQ assay was v3. Libraries were prepared by immunoSEQ multiplex PCR; TCRdb keeps only in-frame clonotypes and omits some of them. The data show 14,000 to 15,000 clones, more than 70% seen once. Described time point: pre-treatment sample, taken before nivolumab and TIL therapy. Sequenced here: blood, sampled at baseline. Source of these receptors: a person between 25 and 79 years old with non-small cell lung cancer.

The chain links TRBV5-1 to TRBJ1-1; 7 bases fit TRBD1. The germline V gene has CDR1 SGHRS and CDR2 YFSETQ. J gave up 1 base and V 7 bases, and 7 bases lay outside the gene matches. The length of the CDR3 is 14 residues. The CDR3 nucleotides read TGCGCCAGCTCCGGATGGACAGGGAACACTGAAGCTTTCTTT. Its protein product is CASSGWTGNTEAFF.

The rearrangement uses TRBV28 and TRBJ2-5; TRBD1 agrees at 7 bases. The ends lost 3 bases at V and 3 bases at J; junction bases unmatched: 7. From germline, CDR1 is MDHEN and CDR2 SYDVKM. The CDR3 runs 15 residues. The CDR3 bases are TGTGCCAGCAGTTTGGAAGACAGGGTAAAAGAGACCCAGTACTTC. This translates into CASSLEDRVKETQYF.

The chain links TRBV6-5 to TRBJ2-7; 9 bases match TRBD1. This CDR3 comprises 15 residues. The V and J ends lost 2 bases and 2 bases, in that order; junction bases with no gene match: 4. CDR1 and CDR2 from the germline V gene are MNHEY and SVGAGI. Here the CDR3 reads CASSYGGQGPYEQYF. CDR3 nucleotide sequence: TGTGCCAGCAGTTACGGTGGACAGGGGCCCTACGAGCAGTACTTC.

In its sample, this clone was seen once. This chain uses TRBV5-1 with TRBJ1-4; the match to TRBD1 covers 10 bases. Germline assignment: CDR1 SGHRS and CDR2 YFSETQ. The CDR3 covers 15 residues. Trimming at V came to 3 bases and at J to 8 bases, leaving 7 bases not matched to a gene. The CDR3 here is CASSSTGGIEEKLFF. In nucleotides, the CDR3 is TGCGCCAGCAGCTCGACAGGGGGCATCGAGGAAAAACTGTTTTTT.

This chain connects TRBV5-1 to TRBJ1-1; 9 bases align to TRBD1. With 7 bases clipped from V and 0 bases from J, the junction kept 13 bases outside the gene matches. CDR3 length equals 17 residues. Per the germline V gene, CDR1 is SGHRS and CDR2 is YFSETQ. CDR3 loop: CASQPGDRARVNTEAFF. The CDR3 DNA follows: TGCGCCAGCCAACCCGGGGACAGGGCACGGGTGAACACTGAAGCTTTCTTT.

The chain has TRBV2 and TRBJ1-1, with a weak D call TRBD1 (5 bases). V lost 7 bases to trimming and J lost 2 bases, with 11 bases between them. The germline V gene has CDR1 SNHLY and CDR2 FYNNEI. CDR3 size: 13 residues. The CDR3, as DNA: TGTGCCAGCAAGGACACGGTCAACACTGAAGCTTTCTTT. Its translation is CASKDTVNTEAFF.

This clone was detected a few times. The chain links TRBV15 to TRBJ2-7; maybe TRBD1 (5 bases). Germline values: CDR1 LNHNV, CDR2 YYDKDF (reference sequence). V lost 4 bases and J lost 7, with 14 bases in between. The CDR3 length is 13 residues. DNA for the CDR3: TGTGCCACCAGCATCCTACGGGCAGGGGAGCAGTACTTC. Residues: CATSILRAGEQYF.

This chain connects TRBV27 to TRBJ1-1; the match to TRBD1 covers 7 bases. The CDR3 covers 13 residues. Germline lookup yields CDR1 MNHEY and CDR2 SMNVEV (reference sequence). J was trimmed by 5 bases and V by 5 bases; bases with no gene match: 5. CDR3 protein: CASSLTGVTEAFF. The CDR3 bases are TGTGCCAGCAGTCTTACAGGGGTTACTGAAGCTTTCTTT.

The chain employs TRBV30 and TRBJ1-5; 7 nucleotides align to TRBD1. This CDR3 is built from 15 residues. After removal of 1 base from V and 0 bases from J, the junction contained 3 bases not matched to a gene. Germline V gene lookup returns CDR1 GTSNPN and CDR2 SVGIG (reference sequence). As DNA, the CDR3 is TGTGCCTGGAGTGGACAGGGCTATAGCAATCAGCCCCAGCATTTT. Translating gives CAWSGQGYSNQPQHF.

This chain links TRBV18 with TRBJ1-1; D gene ambiguous. Germline V CDR1 and CDR2: KGHSH, LQKENI. There are 13 residues in the CDR3. The V and J ends lost 3 bases and 0 bases respectively, with 5 bases between them. CDR3 region: CASSPTMNTEAFF. CDR3 DNA sequence: TGTGCCAGCTCACCTACAATGAACACTGAAGCTTTCTTT.

The rearrangement joins TRBV7-8 to TRBJ2-1; 11 nucleotides align to TRBD2. The CDR3 totals 16 residues. J lost 9 bases, V lost 7 bases, and 14 bases had no gene match. The germline V gene has CDR1 SGHVS and CDR2 FQNEAQ. DNA for the CDR3: TGTGCCAGCACCGAAACGGGGACTAGCGGCATCAGTGAGCAGTTCTTC. It yields the protein CASTETGTSGISEQFF.

The rearrangement links TRBV19 to TRBJ2-5, with D perhaps matching TRBD1 or TRBD2 (5 bases each). Trimming took 8 bases from V and 1 from J, leaving 14 bases between them. From germline, CDR1 is LNHDA and CDR2 SQIVND (reference sequence). This CDR3 region has 14 residues. The CDR3: CASGTVDSQETQYF. For the CDR3, the DNA is TGTGCCAGTGGGACGGTCGACAGCCAAGAGACCCAGTACTTC. Filled out from reference TRBV19 and TRBJ2-5, the complete variable domain reads DGGITQSPKYLFRKEGQNVTLSCEQNLNHDAMYWYRQDPGQGLRLIYYSQIVNDFQKGDIAEGYSVSREKKESFPLTVTSAQKNPTAFYLCASGTVDSQETQYFGPGTRLLVL.

This chain links TRBV4-1 with TRBJ2-5; 7 bases match TRBD2. Per germline, CDR1 MGHRA and CDR2 YSYEKL. V shed 3 bases, J shed 4 bases, and the junction held 11 bases outside the gene matches. CDR3 size: 16 residues. The CDR3 DNA reads as TGCGCCAGCAGCCAGACGGCTGGGGGGGGAATAGAGACCCAGTACTTC. It is translated as CASSQTAGGGIETQYF.

This clone is a singleton in its sample. The rearrangement uses TRBV5-1 and TRBJ2-1, with D unresolved. The germline V gene has CDR1 SGHRS and CDR2 YFSETQ. CDR3 length: 13 amino acids. The V end was cut by 0 bases, the J end by 7 bases, with 8 bases between. In DNA form, the CDR3 reads TGCGCCAGCAGCTTGGCCGAGACAAATGAGCAGTTCTTC. It codes for CASSLAETNEQFF.

The CDR3 loop reads CASSPGQDSYEQYF. The CDR3 DNA reads TGTGCCAGCAGCCCCGGACAGGACTCATACGAGCAGTACTTC. The rearrangement joins TRBV7-9 to TRBJ2-7; 7 nucleotides align to TRBD1. With V trimmed by 5 bases and J by 4 bases, 8 bases remained unmatched. The V gene's germline CDR1 is SEHNR and CDR2 FQNEAQ (reference sequence). The CDR3 has 14 residues.

This rearrangement joins TRBV27 to TRBJ2-3, with 7 positions matching TRBD2. The CDR3 spans 14 residues. Germline V gives CDR1 MNHEY, CDR2 SMNVEV (reference sequence). J was trimmed by 5 bases and V by 2 bases; bases with no gene match: 4. CDR3 region: CASSLDPSGDTQYF. The CDR3 DNA reads TGTGCCAGCAGTTTAGACCCTAGCGGAGATACGCAGTATTTT.

CDR3 region: CASSQDWRGGQNTQYF. DNA of the CDR3: TGTGCCAGCAGCCAAGACTGGCGGGGGGGCCAAAATACGCAGTATTTT. The chain is built from TRBV4-2 and TRBJ2-3; 9 bases map to TRBD2. Unmatched junction bases numbered 8, after V lost 0 bases and J lost 7 bases. This CDR3 is 16 amino acids long. Germline V lookup: CDR1 LGHNA, CDR2 YNFKEQ.

The chain couples TRBV5-1 to TRBJ2-7, with D perhaps matching TRBD2 (5 bases). V lost 4 bases and J 2 bases, leaving 10 bases between the germline ends. CDR1 and CDR2 from the germline V gene are SGHRS and YFSETQ. The CDR3 covers 13 residues. Written as DNA, the CDR3 is TGCGCCAGCAGCATGGACGGGACCTACGAGCAGTACGTC. Protein: CASSMDGTYEQYV.

This chain links TRBV10-3 with TRBJ1-1, with 10 nucleotides matching TRBD1. Germline V gene lookup returns CDR1 ENHRY and CDR2 SYGVKD. With V trimmed by 5 bases and J by 4 bases, 10 bases remained unmatched. This CDR3 contains 16 residues. This chain's CDR3 is CAISWDRGGAGTEAFF. For the CDR3, the DNA is TGTGCCATCAGTTGGGACAGGGGAGGGGCGGGCACTGAAGCTTTCTTT.

In this sample, this clone turned up once. This rearrangement joins TRBV13 to TRBJ2-3; possibly TRBD2 for D (6 bases). Trimming stripped 5 bases from V and 2 bases from J, with 11 bases between. Per germline, CDR1 PRHDT and CDR2 FYEKMQ (reference sequence). The CDR3 has 14 amino acids. CDR3 DNA sequence: TGTGCCAGCAGCAAGGGACTTACCACAGATACGCAGTATTTT. Amino acids: CASSKGLTTDTQYF.

This clone was counted once. V and J are TRBV4-2 and TRBJ2-2; D is unresolved. V lost 1 base to trimming and J lost 0 bases, with 9 bases between them. Looked up from germline, CDR1 is LGHNA and CDR2 is YNFKEQ. This CDR3 region has 16 residues. CDR3 sequence: CASSQVRATNTGELFF. The CDR3 DNA reads as TGTGCCAGCAGCCAAGTCCGAGCGACGAACACCGGGGAGCTGTTTTTT.

This CDR3 is CASSEGRGSYNEQFF. The CDR3 coding sequence is TGTGCCAGCAGTGAAGGAAGGGGCTCCTACAATGAGCAGTTCTTC. The rearrangement links TRBV2 to TRBJ2-1; weak D call: TRBD1 (5 bases). The CDR3 consists of 15 residues. Germline V gene data show CDR1 as SNHLY and CDR2 as FYNNEI. The V end was cut by 1 base, the J end by 0 bases, with 7 bases between. Full variable domain (missing parts from reference TRBV2 and TRBJ2-1): EPEVTQTPSHQVTQMGQEVILRCVPISNHLYFYWYRQILGQKVEFLVSFYNNEISEKSEIFDDQFSVERPDGSNFTLKIRSTKLEDSAMYFCASSEGRGSYNEQFFGPGTRLTVL.

This rearrangement joins TRBV6-6 to TRBJ2-3; the D is unclear. Trimming shortened V by 6 bases and J by 6 bases, and 10 bases separated the two germline ends. Per the germline V gene, CDR1 is MNHNY and CDR2 is SVGAGI (reference sequence). The CDR3 length is 12 residues. CDR3 sequence reads: CASSRVGDTQYF. The CDR3 DNA follows: TGTGCCAGCAGCCGCGTGGGGGATACGCAGTATTTT.

This clone appeared a single time. One end of the junction does not line up with germline, which may come from a read error. J is TRBJ2-2 and V is TRBV5-1, with D possibly being TRBD1 (6 bases). Germline loops: CDR1 SGHRS, CDR2 YFSETQ. This CDR3 contains 17 residues. The CDR3 DNA is TGCGCCAGCAGCCTGCCACAGGGCCTCAAACCCCACCGGGGAGCTGTTTTT. It specifies CASSLPQGLKPHRGAVF.

This chain connects TRBV6-5 to TRBJ2-7, with TRBD1 matching 11 bases. Germline V lookup: CDR1 MNHEY, CDR2 SVGAGI. V gave up 6 bases and J gave up 4 bases; unmatched junction bases: 2. This CDR3 comprises 13 residues. The CDR3 spells CASRGTGGYEQYF. CDR3 nucleotide sequence: TGTGCCAGCAGGGGGACAGGGGGGTACGAGCAGTACTTC.

This CDR3 is CASRGLAGGETQYF. As DNA, the CDR3 is TGTGCCAGCAGGGGACTAGCGGGAGGTGAGACCCAGTACTTC. V gene TRBV6-1 combines with J gene TRBJ2-5; 15 bases map to TRBD2. Trimming cost V 6 bases and J 5 bases; bases outside gene matches: 1. This CDR3 is 14 amino acids long. Germline lookup yields CDR1 MNHNS and CDR2 SASEGT.

The rearrangement links TRBV7-3 to TRBJ2-1; 9 nucleotides line up with TRBD2. This CDR3 has 15 amino acids. The V gene's germline CDR1 is SGHTA and CDR2 FQGTGA. J gave up 1 base and V 5 bases, and 3 bases lay outside the gene matches. CDR3 nucleotide sequence: TGTGCCAGCAGCCCTCTAGCGGGGTCCTACAATGAGCAGTTCTTC. The encoded protein is CASSPLAGSYNEQFF.

V is TRBV7-2 and J is TRBJ2-7, with 7 bases identical to TRBD1. The CDR3 is made up of 16 amino acids. From germline, CDR1 is SGHTA and CDR2 FQGNSA. V trimming: 2 bases; J trimming: 1 base; junction bases outside the gene matches: 8. CDR3 protein: CASSLSGAGGSYEQYF. DNA of the CDR3: TGTGCCAGCAGCTTATCAGGGGCAGGGGGTTCCTACGAGCAGTACTTC.

The rearrangement uses TRBV30 and TRBJ1-6; D is unresolved. CDR1 and CDR2 (germline): GTSNPN, SVGIG (reference sequence). Trimming took 0 bases from V and 8 from J, leaving 14 bases between them. The CDR3 length is 15 residues. Here the CDR3 reads CAWSVLSGRHSPLHF. The DNA of the CDR3 is TGTGCCTGGAGTGTACTATCCGGCAGGCATTCACCCCTCCACTTT.

The V and J genes are TRBV4-2 and TRBJ2-7; either TRBD1 or TRBD2 may fit D (6 bases each). V was pared by 2 bases and J by 6 bases, with 17 bases between. This CDR3 has 15 residues. Germline loops: CDR1 LGHNA, CDR2 YNFKEQ. Here the CDR3 reads CASSQTGGGRREQYF. CDR3 sequence (DNA): TGTGCCAGCAGCCAAACAGGAGGGGGGCGTCGCGAGCAGTACTTC.

This clone was picked up a small number of times. The chain links TRBV21-1 to TRBJ1-1; TRBD1 reflects the table's D call only, with no check against the DNA. TRBV21-1 is reported as a pseudogene. There are 15 residues in the CDR3. CDR3 protein: CASSSGSTVDTEAFF. CDR3 coding DNA: TGTGCCAGCAGCAGTGGATCCACAGTAGACACTGAAGCTTTCTTT.